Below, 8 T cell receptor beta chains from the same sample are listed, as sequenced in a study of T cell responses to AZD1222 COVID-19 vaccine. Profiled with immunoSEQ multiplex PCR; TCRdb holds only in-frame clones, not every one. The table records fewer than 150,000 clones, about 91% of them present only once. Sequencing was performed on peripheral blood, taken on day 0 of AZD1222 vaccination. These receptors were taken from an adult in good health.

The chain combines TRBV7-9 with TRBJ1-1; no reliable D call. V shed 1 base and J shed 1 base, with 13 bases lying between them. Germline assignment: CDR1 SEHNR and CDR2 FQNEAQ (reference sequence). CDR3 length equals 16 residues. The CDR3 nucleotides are TGTGCCAGCAGCTTAGTTGGAGGACCAGGGAACACTGAAGCTTTCTTT. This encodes CASSLVGGPGNTEAFF. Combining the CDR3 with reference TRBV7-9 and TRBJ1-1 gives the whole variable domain DTGVSQNPRHKITKRGQNVTFRCDPISEHNRLYWYRQTLGQGPEFLTYFQNEAQLEKSRLLSDRFSAERPKGSFSTLEIQRTEQGDSAMYLCASSLVGGPGNTEAFFGQGTRLTVV.

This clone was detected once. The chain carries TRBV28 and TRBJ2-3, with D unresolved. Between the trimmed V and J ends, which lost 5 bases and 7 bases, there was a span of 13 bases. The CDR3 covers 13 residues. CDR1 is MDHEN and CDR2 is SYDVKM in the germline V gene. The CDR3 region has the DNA TGTGCCAGCAGTCCGGCCCCCTCCAATACGCAGTATTTT. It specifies CASSPAPSNTQYF.

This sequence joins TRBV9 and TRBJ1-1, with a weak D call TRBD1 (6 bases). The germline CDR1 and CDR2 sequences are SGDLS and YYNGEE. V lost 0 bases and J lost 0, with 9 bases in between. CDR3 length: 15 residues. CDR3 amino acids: CASSVATGMNTEAFF. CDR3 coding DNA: TGTGCCAGCAGCGTAGCTACAGGGATGAACACTGAAGCTTTCTTT.

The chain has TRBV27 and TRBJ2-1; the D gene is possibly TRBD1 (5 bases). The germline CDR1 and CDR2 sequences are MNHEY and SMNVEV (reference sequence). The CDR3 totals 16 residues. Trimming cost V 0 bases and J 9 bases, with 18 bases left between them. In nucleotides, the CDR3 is TGTGCCAGCAGTTTATCGATCATACAGGCTCCGGGTGAGCAGTTCTTC. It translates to CASSLSIIQAPGEQFF.

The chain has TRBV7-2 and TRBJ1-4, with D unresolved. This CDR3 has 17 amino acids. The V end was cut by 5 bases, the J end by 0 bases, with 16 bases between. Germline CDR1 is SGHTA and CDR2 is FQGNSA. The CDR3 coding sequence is TGTGCCAGCAGCCCACGAGGGCGGGGAGCAACTAATGAAAAACTGTTTTTT. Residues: CASSPRGRGATNEKLFF.

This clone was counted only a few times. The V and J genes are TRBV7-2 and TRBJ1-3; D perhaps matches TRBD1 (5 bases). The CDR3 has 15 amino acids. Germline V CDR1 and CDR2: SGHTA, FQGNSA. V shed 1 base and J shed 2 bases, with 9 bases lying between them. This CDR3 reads CASSLGGGAGNTIYF. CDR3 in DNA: TGTGCCAGCAGCTTAGGTGGAGGGGCTGGAAACACCATATATTTT.

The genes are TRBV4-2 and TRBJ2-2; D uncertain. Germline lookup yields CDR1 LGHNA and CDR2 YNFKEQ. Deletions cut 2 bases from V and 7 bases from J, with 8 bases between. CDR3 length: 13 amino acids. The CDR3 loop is CASSQLEGGELFF. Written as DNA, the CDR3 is TGTGCCAGCAGCCAACTTGAAGGCGGGGAGCTGTTTTTT.

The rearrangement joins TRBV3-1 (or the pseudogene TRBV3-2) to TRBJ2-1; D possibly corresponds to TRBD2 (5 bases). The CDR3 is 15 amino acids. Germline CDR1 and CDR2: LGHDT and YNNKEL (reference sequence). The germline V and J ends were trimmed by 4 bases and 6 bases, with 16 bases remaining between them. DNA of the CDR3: TGTGCCAGCAGCCCGATACTAGTAATCATCAATGAGCAGTTCTTC. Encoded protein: CASSPILVIINEQFF.